This TCR beta chain was observed in a study of blood T cells in healthy people across ages. As concerns this clonotype: Its antigen remains unidentified.

Alongside a J-beta primer mix, a sample-barcoded 5' primer served in a second PCR lasting roughly 7 to 12 cycles. Researchers report that a template-switch adaptor with 12 random nucleotides tagged each cDNA molecule. From the 5' RACE reads, TCRdb called clonotypes with MiXCR, one entry per CDR3 protein. The table records over a million distinct CDR3 sequences, 35% to 45% of them present only once. Germline CDR1 and CDR2: MNHEY and SVGAGI. The CDR3 has 14 residues. Trimming removed 6 bases from V and 6 bases from J, with 16 bases in between. Peripheral blood samples of roughly 9.8 milliliters were drawn from each donor. Findings and limits, study-wide: The long-lived group displayed more naive CD4+ cells, plus higher diversity, than the aged donors did. Diversity figures based on one million T cells were deemed too low.

This clonotype was obtained from a woman in her late teens or twenties in good health. V gene TRBV6-5 combines with J gene TRBJ2-3; a possible D gene is TRBD1 (5 bases). The sample consisted of blood. Here the CDR3 reads CASRKLQGQDTQYF. The CDR3, as DNA: TGTGCCAGCAGGAAACTTCAGGGCCAGGATACGCAGTATTTT.